This TCR beta chain was identified in a study of blood T cell repertoires in COVID-19 (TCRdb year 2020). Context from the whole study: Samples covering the acute and convalescent phases of COVID-19 were provided by collaborators in the United States, Italy and Spain. The prospective study material was composed of cDNA or gDNA derived from T cells, B-cell-depleted T cells, or PBMCs. A de-identified subject ID, COVID-19 status, age in years and sex were almost always included in the sample metadata. The repertoires were made available in a free public database intended to serve as a resource for research on the immune response to SARS-CoV-2. Deeply sampled blood TCRbeta repertoires from subjects exposed to, actively infected with, or recovered from COVID-19 were included in the dataset. HLA class I and class II types, where available, came from metadata supplied by the sample provider rather than from assay-based typing. Samples were obtained from the ongoing ImmuneRACE study (first 160 participants) and from 1,254 subjects provided by 6 global collaborators. Overall results and qualifications from the work: The quantity of clinical and demographic metadata differed by source and by participant and was supplied without curation.

With regard to this clone: Its antigen target is currently unknown. No per-base quality is available; no much larger clone lies one base away.

Collaborating institutions collected whole blood in K2EDTA tubes following their own protocols. For TCRbeta analysis, collaborator samples were shipped as frozen whole blood, as isolated PBMCs, or as DNA extracted from either sample type. At the junction V is shortened by 4 bases and J by 7 bases, with 15 bases in between. Including cysteine and phenylalanine, the CDR3 has 14 amino acids. Only the CDR3 part of the read is kept: 42 bases, read in frame from the first base. Taken from the germline V gene, the CDR1 and CDR2 loops are SGDLS and YYNGEE. The immunoSEQ Assay, a bias-controlled multiplex PCR, was used to amplify TCRbeta CDR3 regions from genomic DNA. The authors' pipeline ran thus. Nucleated cell counts per sample were estimated from amplification of reference gene primers within the assay. To quantify the absolute abundance of each unique TCRbeta CDR3 rearrangement, sequence reads were collapsed and filtered. For each sample, productive Simpson clonality was calculated as the square root of Simpson's diversity index over productive rearrangements. TCRdb retrieved this table from immuneACCESS and kept in-frame rearrangements only. Not all clones are present; in checked studies, unresolved V genes account for under half, and no reason is known for the remainder. The V and J calls and clone size come from that table; D and trimming were worked out from the DNA. The sample table holds about 230,000 clones, of which about 85% were seen once. The ten largest clones take up about a sixth of the sample.

Sequenced input: peripheral blood. This receptor was identified in a woman over 75 with active or convalescent COVID-19. Recombination joined TRBV9 with TRBJ1-5, with no confidently assigned D gene. The DNA is TGTGCCAGCAGCCTCGAGGATGGCTGGCAGCCCCAGCATTTT. This is translated as CASSLEDGWQPQHF.